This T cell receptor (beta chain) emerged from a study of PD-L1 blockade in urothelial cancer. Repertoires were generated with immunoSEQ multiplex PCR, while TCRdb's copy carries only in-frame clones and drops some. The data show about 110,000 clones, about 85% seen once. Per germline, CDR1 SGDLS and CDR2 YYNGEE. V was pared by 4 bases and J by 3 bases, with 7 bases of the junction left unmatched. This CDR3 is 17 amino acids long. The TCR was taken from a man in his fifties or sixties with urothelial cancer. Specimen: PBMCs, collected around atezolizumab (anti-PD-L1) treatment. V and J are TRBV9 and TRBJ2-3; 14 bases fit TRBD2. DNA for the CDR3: TGTGCCAGCAGCCCGACTAGCGGGAGGGCCCAAACAGATACGCAGTATTTT. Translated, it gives CASSPTSGRAQTDTQYF. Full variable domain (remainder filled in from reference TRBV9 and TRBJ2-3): DSGVTQTPKHLITATGQRVTLRCSPRSGDLSVYWYQQSLDQGLQFLIQYYNGEERAKGNILERFSAQQFPDLHSELNLSSLELGDSALYFCASSPTSGRAQTDTQYFGPGTRLTVL.